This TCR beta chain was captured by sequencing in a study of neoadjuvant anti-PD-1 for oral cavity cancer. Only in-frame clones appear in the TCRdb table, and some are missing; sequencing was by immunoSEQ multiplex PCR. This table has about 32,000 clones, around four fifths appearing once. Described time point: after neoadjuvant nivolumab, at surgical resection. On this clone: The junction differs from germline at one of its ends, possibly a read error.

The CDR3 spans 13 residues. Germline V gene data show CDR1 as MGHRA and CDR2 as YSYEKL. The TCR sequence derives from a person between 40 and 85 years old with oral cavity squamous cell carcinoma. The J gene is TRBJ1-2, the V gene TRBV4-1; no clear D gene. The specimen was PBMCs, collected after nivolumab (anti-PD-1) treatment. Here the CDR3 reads CASSQDGNYGYTF. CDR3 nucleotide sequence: TGCGCCAGCAGTCAAGACGGTAACTATGGCTACACCTTC.